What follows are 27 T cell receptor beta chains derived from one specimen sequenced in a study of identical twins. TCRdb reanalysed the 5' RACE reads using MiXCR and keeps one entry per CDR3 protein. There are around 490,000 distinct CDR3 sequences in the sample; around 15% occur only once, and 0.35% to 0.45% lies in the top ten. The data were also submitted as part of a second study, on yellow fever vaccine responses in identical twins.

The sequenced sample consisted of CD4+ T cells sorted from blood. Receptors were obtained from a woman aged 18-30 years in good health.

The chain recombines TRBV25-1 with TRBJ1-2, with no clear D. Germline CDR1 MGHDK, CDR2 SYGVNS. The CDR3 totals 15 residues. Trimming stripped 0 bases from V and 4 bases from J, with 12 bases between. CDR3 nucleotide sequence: TGTGCCAGCAGTGAATATACCGGGGTCGGCTATGGCTACACCTTC. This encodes CASSEYTGVGYGYTF.

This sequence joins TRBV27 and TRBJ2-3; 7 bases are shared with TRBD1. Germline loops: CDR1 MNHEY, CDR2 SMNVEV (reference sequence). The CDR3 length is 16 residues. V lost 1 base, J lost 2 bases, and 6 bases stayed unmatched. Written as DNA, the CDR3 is TGTGCCAGCAGTTTATTAGGACAGGACCTCACAGATACGCAGTATTTT. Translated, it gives CASSLLGQDLTDTQYF.

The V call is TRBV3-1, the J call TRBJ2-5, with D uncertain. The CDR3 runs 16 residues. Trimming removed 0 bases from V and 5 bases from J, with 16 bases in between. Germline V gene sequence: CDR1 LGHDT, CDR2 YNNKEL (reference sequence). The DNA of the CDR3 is TGTGCCAGCAGCCAAGATCGGCCTTCCACGAGGGAGACCCAGTACTTC. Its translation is CASSQDRPSTRETQYF.

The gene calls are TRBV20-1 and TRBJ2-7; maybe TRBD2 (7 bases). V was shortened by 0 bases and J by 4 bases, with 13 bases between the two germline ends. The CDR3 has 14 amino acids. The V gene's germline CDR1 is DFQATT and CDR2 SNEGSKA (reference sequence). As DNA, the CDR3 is TGCAGTGCTAGAGAGGGGGGGCGCGGATACGAGCAGTACTTC. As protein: CSAREGGRGYEQYF.

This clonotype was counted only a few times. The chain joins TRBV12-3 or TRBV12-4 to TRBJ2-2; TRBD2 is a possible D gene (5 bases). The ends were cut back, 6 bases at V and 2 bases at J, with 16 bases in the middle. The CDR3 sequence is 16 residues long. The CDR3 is CASSELVPSNTGELFF. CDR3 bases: TGTGCCAGCAGCGAACTAGTGCCAAGTAACACCGGGGAGCTGTTTTTT.

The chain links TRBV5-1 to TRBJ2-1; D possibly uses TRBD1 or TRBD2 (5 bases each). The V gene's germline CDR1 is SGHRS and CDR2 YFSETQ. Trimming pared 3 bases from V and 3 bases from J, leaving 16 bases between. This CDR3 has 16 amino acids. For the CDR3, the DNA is TGCGCCAGCAGCTGGGGCCTCCTAGCTAACTACAATGAGCAGTTCTTC. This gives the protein CASSWGLLANYNEQFF.

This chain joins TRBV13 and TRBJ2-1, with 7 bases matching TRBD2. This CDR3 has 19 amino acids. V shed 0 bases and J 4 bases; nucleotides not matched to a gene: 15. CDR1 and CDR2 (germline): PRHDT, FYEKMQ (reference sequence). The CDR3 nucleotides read TGTGCCAGCAGCTTAGGGACTAGCCTAACCTCCCAGAATTACAATGAGCAGTTCTTC. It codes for CASSLGTSLTSQNYNEQFF.

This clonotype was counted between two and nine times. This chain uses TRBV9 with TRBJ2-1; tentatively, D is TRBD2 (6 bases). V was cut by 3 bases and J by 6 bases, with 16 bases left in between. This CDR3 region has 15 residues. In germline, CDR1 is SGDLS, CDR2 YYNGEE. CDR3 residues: CASSASQRASNEQFF. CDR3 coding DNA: TGTGCCAGCAGCGCTTCCCAGCGGGCATCCAATGAGCAGTTCTTC.

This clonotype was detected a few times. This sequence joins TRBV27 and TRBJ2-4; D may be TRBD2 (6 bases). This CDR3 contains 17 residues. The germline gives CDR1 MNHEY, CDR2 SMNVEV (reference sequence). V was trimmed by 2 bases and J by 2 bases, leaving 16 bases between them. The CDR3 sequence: CASSLVGGVGTKNIQYF. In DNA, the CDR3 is TGTGCCAGCAGTTTAGTCGGGGGAGTGGGGACCAAAAACATTCAGTACTTC.

CDR3 residues: CARDAGELFF. In DNA form, the CDR3 reads TGTGCCAGGGATGCTGGGGAGCTGTTTTTT. V gene TRBV6-5 combines with J gene TRBJ2-2; no definite D call. From germline, CDR1 is MNHEY and CDR2 SVGAGI. Trimming cost V 9 bases and J 8 bases, with 7 bases left between them. This CDR3 has 10 residues.

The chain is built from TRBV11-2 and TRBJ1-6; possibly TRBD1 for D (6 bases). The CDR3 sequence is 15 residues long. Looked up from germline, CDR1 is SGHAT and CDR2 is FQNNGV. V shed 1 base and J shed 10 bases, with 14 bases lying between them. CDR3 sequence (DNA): TGTGCCAGCAGCTTAGCGGTCAGGGGTGGGTCACCCCTCCACTTT. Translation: CASSLAVRGGSPLHF.

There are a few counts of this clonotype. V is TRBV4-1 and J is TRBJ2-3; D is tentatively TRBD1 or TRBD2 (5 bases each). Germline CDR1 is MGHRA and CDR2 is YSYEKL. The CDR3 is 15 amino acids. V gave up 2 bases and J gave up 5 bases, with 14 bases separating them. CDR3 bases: TGCGCCAGCAGCCAACCCGGTAGGGGAGTAGATACGCAGTATTTT. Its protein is CASSQPGRGVDTQYF.

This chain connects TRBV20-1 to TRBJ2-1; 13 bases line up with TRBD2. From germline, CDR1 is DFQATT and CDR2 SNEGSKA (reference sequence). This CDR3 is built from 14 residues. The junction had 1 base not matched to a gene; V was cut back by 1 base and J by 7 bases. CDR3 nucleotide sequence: TGCAGTGCTAGAGGGACTAGCGGGAGAAATGAGCAGTTCTTC. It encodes CSARGTSGRNEQFF.

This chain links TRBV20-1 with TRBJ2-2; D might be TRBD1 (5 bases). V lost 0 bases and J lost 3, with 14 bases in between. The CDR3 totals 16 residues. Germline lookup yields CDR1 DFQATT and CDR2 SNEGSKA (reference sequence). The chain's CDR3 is CSARDQRQGDTGELFF. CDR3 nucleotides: TGCAGTGCTAGAGATCAAAGACAAGGGGACACCGGGGAGCTGTTTTTT.

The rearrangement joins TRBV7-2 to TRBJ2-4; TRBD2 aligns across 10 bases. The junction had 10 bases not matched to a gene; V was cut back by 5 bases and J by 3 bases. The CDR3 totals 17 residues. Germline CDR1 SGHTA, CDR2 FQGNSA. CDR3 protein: CASSKRGLAGVKNIQYF. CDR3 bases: TGTGCCAGCAGCAAACGCGGGCTAGCGGGAGTCAAAAACATTCAGTACTTC.

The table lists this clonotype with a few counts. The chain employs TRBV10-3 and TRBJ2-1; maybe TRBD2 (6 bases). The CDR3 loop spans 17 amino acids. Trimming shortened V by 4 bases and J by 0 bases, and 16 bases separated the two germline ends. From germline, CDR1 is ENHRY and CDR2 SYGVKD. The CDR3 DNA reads TGTGCCATCAGTGGGGTGACGGGAGCGAGCTCCTACAATGAGCAGTTCTTC. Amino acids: CAISGVTGASSYNEQFF.

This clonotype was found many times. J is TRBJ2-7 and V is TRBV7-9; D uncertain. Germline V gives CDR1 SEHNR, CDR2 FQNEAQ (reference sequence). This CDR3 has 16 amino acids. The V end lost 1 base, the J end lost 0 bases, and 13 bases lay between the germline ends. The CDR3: CASSLGAVANSYEQYF. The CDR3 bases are TGTGCCAGCAGCTTAGGTGCGGTAGCTAACTCCTACGAGCAGTACTTC.

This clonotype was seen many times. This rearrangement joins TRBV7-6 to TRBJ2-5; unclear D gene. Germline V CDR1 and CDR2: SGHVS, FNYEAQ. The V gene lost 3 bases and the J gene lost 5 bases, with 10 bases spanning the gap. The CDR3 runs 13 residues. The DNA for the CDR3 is TGTGCCAGCAGCTTTCCCGGTTGGGAGACCCAGTACTTC. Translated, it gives CASSFPGWETQYF.

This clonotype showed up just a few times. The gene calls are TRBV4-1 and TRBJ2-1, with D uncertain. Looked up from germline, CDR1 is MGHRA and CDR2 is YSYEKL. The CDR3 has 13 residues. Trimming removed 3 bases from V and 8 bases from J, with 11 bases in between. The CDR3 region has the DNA TGCGCCAGCAGCCATTTGGCGTCCCATGAGCAGTTCTTC. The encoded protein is CASSHLASHEQFF.

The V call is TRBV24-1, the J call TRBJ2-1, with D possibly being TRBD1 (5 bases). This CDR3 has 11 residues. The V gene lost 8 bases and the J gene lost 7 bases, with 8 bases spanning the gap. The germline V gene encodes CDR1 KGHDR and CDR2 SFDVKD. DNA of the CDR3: TGTGCCACCAAGGACAATAATGAGCAGTTCTTC. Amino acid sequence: CATKDNNEQFF.

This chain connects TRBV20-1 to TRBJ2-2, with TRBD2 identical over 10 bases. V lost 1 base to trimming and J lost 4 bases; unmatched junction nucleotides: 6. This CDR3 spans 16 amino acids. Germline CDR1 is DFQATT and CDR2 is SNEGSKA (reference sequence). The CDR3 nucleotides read TGCAGTGCTAGAGGGACTAGCGGTCCAACCACCGGGGAGCTGTTTTTT. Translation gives CSARGTSGPTTGELFF.

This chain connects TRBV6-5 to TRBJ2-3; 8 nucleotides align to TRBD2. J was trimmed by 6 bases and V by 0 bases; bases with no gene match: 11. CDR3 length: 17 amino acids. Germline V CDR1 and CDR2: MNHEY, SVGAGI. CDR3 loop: CASSYSDRSGGDDTQYF. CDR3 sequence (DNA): TGTGCCAGCAGTTACTCGGATCGAAGCGGGGGAGACGATACGCAGTATTTT.

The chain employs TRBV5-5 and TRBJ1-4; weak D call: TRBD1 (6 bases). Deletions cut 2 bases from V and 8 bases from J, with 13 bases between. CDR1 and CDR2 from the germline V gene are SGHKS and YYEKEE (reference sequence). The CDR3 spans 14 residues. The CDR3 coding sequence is TGTGCCAGCAGCTTCGGCCATCAGGGGGAAAAACTGTTTTTT. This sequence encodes CASSFGHQGEKLFF.

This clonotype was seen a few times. The CDR3 region is CASSYGGGGQPQHF. In nucleotides, the CDR3 is TGTGCCAGCAGTTACGGGGGGGGCGGTCAGCCCCAGCATTTT. The V call is TRBV6-2 or TRBV6-3, the J call TRBJ1-5, with D perhaps TRBD1 (6 bases). V was cut by 2 bases and J by 6 bases, with 11 bases left in between. The CDR3 extends over 14 amino acids. Germline assignment: CDR1 MNHEY and CDR2 SVGEGT.

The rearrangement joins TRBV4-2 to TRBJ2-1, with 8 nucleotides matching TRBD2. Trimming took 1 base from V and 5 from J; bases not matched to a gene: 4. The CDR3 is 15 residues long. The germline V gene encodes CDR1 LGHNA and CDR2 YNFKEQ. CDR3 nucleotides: TGTGCCAGCAGCCAAGGGACTAGCATTCACAATGAGCAGTTCTTC. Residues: CASSQGTSIHNEQFF.

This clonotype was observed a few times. The CDR3 nucleotides are TGTGCCAGCGCCAGGATGAACATTCAGTACTTC. This encodes CASARMNIQYF. This chain links TRBV12-3 or TRBV12-4 with TRBJ2-4, with D hard to call. V was shortened by 8 bases and J by 7 bases, with 9 bases between the two germline ends. The CDR3 totals 11 residues.

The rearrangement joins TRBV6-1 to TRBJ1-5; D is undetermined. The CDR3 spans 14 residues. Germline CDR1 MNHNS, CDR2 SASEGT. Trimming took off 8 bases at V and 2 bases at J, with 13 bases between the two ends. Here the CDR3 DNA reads TGTGCCAGCGGTCGGAACCGGGGCAATCAGCCCCAGCATTTT. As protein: CASGRNRGNQPQHF.